This T cell receptor beta chain appears in the sequencing data of a study of spatial heterogeneity in lung cancer. To note about this clonotype: Its specificity is unknown.

The CDR3 runs to 13 residues. V lost 5 bases to trimming and J lost 4 bases, with 10 bases between them. Germline V gene data show CDR1 as SGHNT and CDR2 as YYREEE (reference sequence). Study-level points and caveats: It was found that expanded intratumoral alpha and beta TCR counts tracked tumor mutation counts.

TCRdb redid the calling of the 5' RACE reads with MiXCR, one entry per CDR3 protein. The table records some 6,000 distinct CDR3 sequences, about 9.7% of them present only once. Time point described: sample taken at primary tumor resection. The TCR originated in a female donor with early-stage non-small cell lung cancer. The sample here was lung tumor tissue, taken at surgery. The V call is TRBV5-4, the J call TRBJ2-1, with D perhaps TRBD1 (6 bases). CDR3 protein: CASRGDRYNEQFF. CDR3 bases: TGTGCCAGCAGGGGAGACAGGTACAATGAGCAGTTCTTC.